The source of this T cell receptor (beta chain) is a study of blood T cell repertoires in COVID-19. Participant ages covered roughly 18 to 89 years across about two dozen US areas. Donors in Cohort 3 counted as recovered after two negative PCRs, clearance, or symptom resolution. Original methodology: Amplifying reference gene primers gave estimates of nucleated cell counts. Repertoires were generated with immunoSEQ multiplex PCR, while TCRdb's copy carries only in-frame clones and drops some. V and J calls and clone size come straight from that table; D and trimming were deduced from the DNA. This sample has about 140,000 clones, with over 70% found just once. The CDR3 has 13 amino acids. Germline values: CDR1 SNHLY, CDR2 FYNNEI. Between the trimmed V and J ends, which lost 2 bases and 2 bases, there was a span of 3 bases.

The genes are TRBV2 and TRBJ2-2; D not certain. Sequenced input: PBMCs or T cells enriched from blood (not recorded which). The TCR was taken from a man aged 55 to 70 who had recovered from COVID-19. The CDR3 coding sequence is TGTGCCAGCAGTGAATCTAACACCGGGGAGCTGTTTTTT. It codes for CASSESNTGELFF. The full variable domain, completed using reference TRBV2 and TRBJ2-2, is EPEVTQTPSHQVTQMGQEVILRCVPISNHLYFYWYRQILGQKVEFLVSFYNNEISEKSEIFDDQFSVERPDGSNFTLKIRSTKLEDSAMYFCASSESNTGELFFGEGSRLTVL.